Following are 2 T cell receptor beta chains from one sample sequenced in a study of prognosis after radiotherapy for stage I lung cancer. Genomic DNA yielded TCR beta CDR3, amplified by two-round multiplex PCR. Primers targeting each individual TRBV and TRBJ gene were applied in first-round PCR. TCRdb itself ran the multiplex PCR reads through MiXCR, one entry per CDR3 protein. The data hold tens of thousands of distinct CDR3 sequences, with more than 40% observed a single time. The sample consisted of PBMCs, taken before or after stereotactic body radiation therapy (not recorded which). The receptors shown here come from a donor at least 50 years old with non-small cell lung cancer.

This sequence joins TRBV2 and TRBJ1-3; the D is unclear. The CDR3 is made up of 14 amino acids. In germline, CDR1 is SNHLY, CDR2 FYNNEI. Trimming pared 3 bases from V and 4 bases from J, leaving 10 bases between. The CDR3 DNA reads as TGTGCCAGCAGTGATTCGGGCTTCGGAAACACCATATATTTT. This translates into CASSDSGFGNTIYF.

A remark on this clonotype: The junction departs from germline at one end; a sequencing error may be responsible. The chain is built from TRBV7-2 and TRBJ2-2, with 7 bases lining up with TRBD2. Germline V gene sequence: CDR1 SGHTA, CDR2 FQGNSA. This CDR3 is 14 amino acids long. CDR3 nucleotide sequence: TGTGCCAGCGGCTTGGATAGCGGGACCGGGGAGCTGTTTTTT. It translates to CASGLDSGTGELFF.